Listed here is a single T cell receptor (beta chain). From germline, CDR1 is ENHRY and CDR2 SYGVKD. This CDR3 has 14 residues. The V gene lost 10 bases and the J gene lost 0 bases, with 15 bases spanning the gap. Genomic DNA was employed as the template in profiling TCR beta VDJ and CDR3. Each CDR3 protein gets one entry after TCRdb re-called the reads with MiXCR. Here the sample spans 150,000 to 200,000 distinct CDR3 sequences, around 48% being singletons. All sequencing subjects had displayed CD8+CD57+ cell expansion on flow cytometry. These data are taken from a study of CD8+CD57+ T cells in acquired aplastic anemia.

This clonotype originated in a human donor with aplastic anemia. The sample consisted of sorted CD4+, CD8+, or CD8+CD57+ T cells (not recorded which) from PBMCs. The chain combines TRBV10-3 with TRBJ1-1; D might be TRBD1 (5 bases). The CDR3 protein is CATSLGGMNTEAFF. The DNA of the CDR3 is TGTGCCACCTCCCTCGGGGGGATGAACACTGAAGCTTTCTTT.